These T cell receptor beta chains were read from a single sample in a study of T cell responses to AZD1222 COVID-19 vaccine. Assay used: immunoSEQ multiplex PCR; TCRdb lists only in-frame clones, some missing. This table holds 150,000 or so clones, around nine tenths found once. Sample: peripheral blood, taken on day 0 of AZD1222 vaccination. Receptors originate from an adult in good health. CDR3s include the opening cysteine and the closing phenylalanine or tryptophan. The order of the fields is D gene, V gene, clone size, J gene, CDR3 DNA, CDR3 protein. D genes are given only for firm matches. Not all rows give a size; the values are once, few, many and, for expanded clones, a class.

>.|TRBV3-1/TRBV3-2|.|TRBJ2-7
TGTGCCAGCAGCCAAGGTCCCAGGGGCGAGCAGTACTTC
CASSQGPRGEQYF
>.|TRBV6-5|.|TRBJ1-5
TGTGCCAGCAGTTACCGACCCCATCAGCCCCAGCATTTT
CASSYRPHQPQHF
>.|TRBV6-1|once|TRBJ1-2
TGTGCCAGCAGTGAAAGACAGGTACCAGATGGCTACACCTTC
CASSERQVPDGYTF
>.|TRBV28|.|TRBJ1-1
TGTGCCTGCGCAGGGCCACGTTGGGTTTCTGAAGCTTTCTTT
CACAGPRWVSEAFF
>.|TRBV7-2|.|TRBJ2-1
TGTGCCAGCAGCTTAGCGTCTATCGGGCCAGTAAATGAGCAGTTCTTC
CASSLASIGPVNEQFF
>.|TRBV7-9|.|TRBJ1-1
TGTGCCAGCAGCCCGGGGGGATCGGCTGAAGCTTTCTTT
CASSPGGSAEAFF
>TRBD1|TRBV25-1|.|TRBJ1-1
TGTGCCAGCAGTGCAGGACAGGGGGCCCGGGCTTTCTTT
CASSAGQGARAFF
>TRBD1|TRBV5-5|.|TRBJ1-6
TGTGCCAGCAGCCACCGGGACAGTAATTCACCCCTCCACTTT
CASSHRDSNSPLHF
>.|TRBV6-1|few|TRBJ1-6
TGTGCCAGCAGTGAAGTTCCACCGGGGCTCAGTTCACCCCTCCACTTT
CASSEVPPGLSSPLHF
>TRBD1|TRBV15|.|TRBJ2-7
TGTGCCACCAGCAGAGATTCTACCGGGACAGGGTACTACGAGCAGTACTTC
CATSRDSTGTGYYEQYF
>.|TRBV6-5|.|TRBJ1-2
TGTGCCAGCAGTTACTCGGGGTTTGGCTACACCTTC
CASSYSGFGYTF
>TRBD1|TRBV27|.|TRBJ1-4
TGTGCCAGCAGCCGGGGGGGACAGGCTAATGAAAAACTGTTTTTT
CASSRGGQANEKLFF
>TRBD1|TRBV2|.|TRBJ1-2
TGTGCCAGCAGGGAACTAATACGACAGGGTCAAGGTGGCTACACCTTC
CASRELIRQGQGGYTF
>.|TRBV6-4|once|TRBJ1-5
TGTGCCAGCAGTGACTCGTTCGGTCAGCCCCAGCATTTT
CASSDSFGQPQHF
>TRBD1|TRBV18|.|TRBJ1-2
TGTGCCAGCTCACGGGACAGCTCTAACTATGGCTACACCTTC
CASSRDSSNYGYTF
>TRBD1|TRBV3-1/TRBV3-2|.|TRBJ1-2
TGTGCCAGCAGCCGACCTCTCTGGACAGGGGACTATGGCTACACCTTC
CASSRPLWTGDYGYTF
>.|TRBV9|.|TRBJ1-2
TGTGCCAGCAGCGCCGACAGTCAAGTTTATGGCTACACCTTC
CASSADSQVYGYTF
>.|TRBV14|.|TRBJ1-2
TGTGCCAGCAGCCAAGAAGATAGGGGGTATGGCTACACCTTC
CASSQEDRGYGYTF
>.|TRBV7-9|.|TRBJ1-1
TGTGCCAGCAGCTTGAGGGGAGATGAAGCTTTCTTT
CASSLRGDEAFF
>.|TRBV5-6|.|TRBJ1-5
TGTGCCAGCAGCCGACGACAGCAAAATCAGCCCCAGCATTTT
CASSRRQQNQPQHF
>.|TRBV3-1/TRBV3-2|.|TRBJ1-5
TGTGCCAGCAGCCGCAACACCGCCAATCAGCCCCAGCATTTT
CASSRNTANQPQHF
>.|TRBV12-3/TRBV12-4|.|TRBJ1-2
TGTGCCAGCAGTTTGCTAGGGAAGGAAGGCTACACCTTC
CASSLLGKEGYTF
>.|TRBV6-2/TRBV6-3|.|TRBJ2-7
TGTGCCAGCAGTTACCCTACGTTGAGGGGGTCCTACGAGCAGTACTTC
CASSYPTLRGSYEQYF
>.|TRBV7-2|.|TRBJ1-2
TGTGCCAGCAGCTGGGCGGGGGGAAGATTATTCGTGGACTATGGCTACACCTTC
CASSWAGGRLFVDYGYTF
>TRBD1|TRBV6-2/TRBV6-3|.|TRBJ1-1
TGTGCCAGCAGTAGCCTACCTCAGGGGGCCACGAACACTGAAGCTTTCTTT
CASSSLPQGATNTEAFF
>.|TRBV7-9|.|TRBJ1-2
TGTGCCAGCACCCAAAATAGTGGCTACACCTTC
CASTQNSGYTF
>TRBD1|TRBV6-5|.|TRBJ1-2
TGTGCCAGCAGTCTGGGACAGGGGTTGAACTATGGCTACACCTTC
CASSLGQGLNYGYTF
>TRBD1|TRBV11-2|.|TRBJ2-7
TGTGCCAGCAGCTTCCGGGACAGGGATGGGTACGAGCAGTACTTC
CASSFRDRDGYEQYF
>TRBD1|TRBV11-2|.|TRBJ1-5
TGTGCCAGCAGCTTAGGGACAGGGGTGGGCAATCAGCCCCAGCATTTT
CASSLGTGVGNQPQHF
>.|TRBV30|.|TRBJ1-6
TGTGCCTGGACTCGGGCTGCGGGATCACCCCTCCACTTT
CAWTRAAGSPLHF
>.|TRBV6-5|.|TRBJ1-2
TGTGCCAGCGCGGCAGGCGAAGGGAACTATGGCTACACCTTC
CASAAGEGNYGYTF
>TRBD1|TRBV7-2|once|TRBJ1-3
TGTGCCAGCAGCCACCCGAACGGACAGGGGGCGCCCGGAAACACCATATATTTT
CASSHPNGQGAPGNTIYF
>.|TRBV6-2/TRBV6-3|.|TRBJ2-2
TGTGCCAGCAGTTACCGGACACTTCCCGGGGAGCTGTTTTTT
CASSYRTLPGELFF
>.|TRBV11-2|.|TRBJ2-7
TGTGCCAGCAGCTTAGTTCACATAGGCTACGAGCAGTACTTC
CASSLVHIGYEQYF
>.|TRBV19|.|TRBJ2-4
TGTGCCAGTAGTCTCGGTGGCCAGGGGATGGGCAAAAACATTCAGTACTTC
CASSLGGQGMGKNIQYF
>.|TRBV5-3|.|TRBJ1-1
TGTGCCAGAAGCTTGTCGGGGCTGGGGACGGCTTTCTTT
CARSLSGLGTAFF
>.|TRBV6-5|.|TRBJ2-7
TGTGCCACTGAAACCCGAACAGCTTACTCCTACGAGCAGTACTTC
CATETRTAYSYEQYF
>.|TRBV19|.|TRBJ1-2
TGTGCCAGTAGCACCGGGACGCTCCAGGGTGGCTACACCTTC
CASSTGTLQGGYTF
>.|TRBV7-2|.|TRBJ1-6
TGTGCCAGCAGCAATCAGGATTCACCCCTCCACTTT
CASSNQDSPLHF
>.|TRBV20-1|.|TRBJ1-5
TGCAGTGCTAGTCGCAGGGAAGGCGGTCAGCCCCAGCATTTT
CSASRREGGQPQHF
>.|TRBV18|.|TRBJ1-6
TGTGCCAGCTCACCACGTGAGTCGGTATCACCCCTCCACTTT
CASSPRESVSPLHF
>.|TRBV11-2|.|TRBJ2-7
TGTGCCAGCAGCTCCACCGATGAGCAGTACTTC
CASSSTDEQYF
>TRBD1|TRBV3-1/TRBV3-2|.|TRBJ1-2
TGTGCCAGCAGCCAAGGGACAGGCAACTATGGCTACACCTTC
CASSQGTGNYGYTF
>.|TRBV21-1|.|TRBJ1-2
TGTGCCAGCAGCAAAGAAGTCGGGGAAAGCACTAACTATGGCTACACCTTC
CASSKEVGESTNYGYTF
>.|TRBV5-4|.|TRBJ2-7
TGTGCCACACGTCAGGACAACTCCTACGAGCAGTACTTC
CATRQDNSYEQYF
>TRBD2|TRBV4-1|.|TRBJ2-3
TGCGCCAGCAGCCAAGAGGCCCTTTTTAGCGGGGGGCCAAGCACAGATACGCAGTATTTT
CASSQEALFSGGPSTDTQYF
>TRBD1|TRBV6-1|.|TRBJ1-5
TGTGCCAGCAGTGAAGCGGGGGACAGGGTGTTTAATCAGCCCCAGCATTTT
CASSEAGDRVFNQPQHF
>.|TRBV5-1|once|TRBJ1-1
TGCGCCAGCAGCTTGGAGGTCGGGGGGAGCACTGAAGCTTTCTTT
CASSLEVGGSTEAFF
>TRBD2|TRBV7-9|.|TRBJ2-1
TGTGCCAGCATCCCCGGGACTAGCGGGGGTGTGTCCTACAATGAGCAGTTCTTC
CASIPGTSGGVSYNEQFF
>.|TRBV11-2|.|TRBJ1-2
TGTGCCAGCAGCTTAGAAGGGCTGGGGTATGGCTACACCTTC
CASSLEGLGYGYTF
>TRBD1|TRBV12-3/TRBV12-4|.|TRBJ2-7
TGTGCCAGCAGTGTCAGGGGGGAGCAGTACTTC
CASSVRGEQYF
>.|TRBV7-6|.|TRBJ1-5
TGTGCCAGCAGCCTCAGAAGAGAGGGTCAGCCCCAGCATTTT
CASSLRREGQPQHF